Listed here are 27 T cell receptor beta chains from one sample, sequenced in a study of regulatory T cells in long-lasting Graves disease. Specified time point: newly diagnosed GD, antithyroid drugs for less than 3 months. PBMC RNA served as the TCR library source. Investigators prepared the TCR beta libraries by applying iRepertoire HTBI primers and Arm-PCR of CDR3 regions. Via MiXCR, TCRdb re-called the multiplex PCR reads, giving one row per CDR3 protein. The table shows about 520,000 distinct CDR3 sequences, with around 12% occurring only once. These same records also appear under a second study, on T cells in Graves' hyperthyroidism and ophthalmopathy.

Sequenced here: peripheral blood mononuclear cells (PBMCs), sampled at new diagnosis, from a patient treated with antithyroid drugs. The receptors shown here come from a woman in her 30s with Graves disease.

This chain uses TRBV19 with TRBJ2-2; either TRBD1 or TRBD2 may supply D (5 bases each). Germline CDR1 is LNHDA and CDR2 is SQIVND (reference sequence). The CDR3 consists of 15 residues. Trimming stripped 3 bases from V and 1 base from J, with 9 bases between. Written as DNA, the CDR3 is TGTGCCAGTAGTATCAGGGACCAGAACACCGGGGAGCTGTTTTTT. This codes for CASSIRDQNTGELFF.

This clonotype has at least ten counts. The rearrangement joins TRBV12-3 or TRBV12-4 to TRBJ1-3; D uncertain. This CDR3 has 14 amino acids. V dropped 5 bases and J dropped 6 bases, with 14 bases sitting between them. In DNA, the CDR3 is TGTGCCAGCAGTCCGGACCTACGTCCAAACACCATATATTTT. Its translation is CASSPDLRPNTIYF.

This rearrangement joins TRBV28 to TRBJ2-1; 12 nucleotides agree with TRBD2. Losses at the gene ends were 8 bases for V and 6 bases for J; bases not matched to a gene: 11. This CDR3 has 16 amino acids. The germline V gene has CDR1 MDHEN and CDR2 SYDVKM. Here the CDR3 reads CASEGRLAGVINEQFF. The CDR3 region has the DNA TGTGCCAGCGAGGGACGACTAGCGGGAGTTATCAATGAGCAGTTCTTC.

This chain uses TRBV4-2 with TRBJ2-3, with 11 bases matching TRBD2. CDR3 length equals 16 residues. Germline lookup yields CDR1 LGHNA and CDR2 YNFKEQ. The V segment lost 0 bases and the J segment 5 bases; nucleotides outside the gene matches: 4. CDR3 sequence (DNA): TGTGCCAGCAGCCAAGAGACTAGCGGGAAGGTAGATACGCAGTATTTT. Translating it yields CASSQETSGKVDTQYF.

This clonotype occurred a few times. The rearrangement uses TRBV7-2 and TRBJ2-1; a possible D gene is TRBD1 (5 bases). The CDR3 spans 15 residues. Between the trimmed V and J ends, which lost 6 bases and 0 bases, there was a span of 12 bases. Germline V gene sequence: CDR1 SGHTA, CDR2 FQGNSA. CDR3 in amino acids: CASRHDSGSYNEQFF. CDR3 coding DNA: TGTGCCAGCAGACACGACAGTGGCTCCTACAATGAGCAGTTCTTC.

This clonotype was seen many times. The rearrangement links TRBV28 to TRBJ2-2; D unresolved. Trimming left V 0 bases short and J 8 bases short, with 10 bases between. There are 14 residues in the CDR3. Germline V gene sequence: CDR1 MDHEN, CDR2 SYDVKM. The CDR3 here is CASSLWEYRGELFF. The CDR3 DNA sequence: TGTGCCAGCAGTTTATGGGAATACCGGGGGGAGCTGTTTTTT.

The chain uses TRBV6-2 or TRBV6-3 and TRBJ1-5, with unresolved D. The V and J ends lost 5 bases and 3 bases respectively, with 17 bases between them. CDR1 MNHEY and CDR2 SVGEGT come from the germline V gene. CDR3 length equals 16 residues. CDR3 in DNA: TGTGCCAGCAGTAGCCCCCGGACCGACCCCAATCAGCCCCAGCATTTT. Its protein is CASSSPRTDPNQPQHF.

This clonotype was recorded many times. The chain combines TRBV12-3 or TRBV12-4 with TRBJ1-1; 8 positions agree with TRBD1. J gave up 6 bases and V 6 bases, and 9 bases lay outside the gene matches. The CDR3 has 14 amino acids. CDR3: CASSRQGIYSEAFF. CDR3 nucleotide sequence: TGTGCCAGCAGCCGACAGGGGATCTATTCTGAAGCTTTCTTT.

There are many counts of this clonotype. The chain joins TRBV2 to TRBJ2-2, with TRBD2 matching over 7 bases. J lost 0 bases, V lost 4 bases, and 2 bases had no gene match. The CDR3 sequence is 15 residues long. The germline CDR1 and CDR2 sequences are SNHLY and FYNNEI. The CDR3 here is CASSGLAANTGELFF. The CDR3 DNA follows: TGTGCCAGCAGTGGGCTAGCGGCGAACACCGGGGAGCTGTTTTTT.

This clonotype was detected ten times or more. The V and J genes are TRBV9 and TRBJ2-5; TRBD2 might be the D (6 bases). CDR1 is SGDLS, CDR2 YYNGEE, per germline. Trimming removed 6 bases from V and 1 base from J, with 10 bases in between. This CDR3 is 13 amino acids long. The CDR3 region has the DNA TGTGCCAGCACCGGGGGTGGCCAAGAGACCCAGTACTTC. It translates to CASTGGGQETQYF.

For this clonotype: At one of its ends the junction is not consistent with the germline gene, which may arise from a read error. The rearrangement links TRBV7-9 to TRBJ1-1; 11 bases align to TRBD1. The CDR3 sequence is 17 residues long. Germline V gives CDR1 SEHNR, CDR2 FQNEAQ (reference sequence). The CDR3 DNA is TGTGCCAGCAGACCCGCCGGGACAGGGGGTCAGAACACTGAAGCTCTCTTT. It codes for CASRPAGTGGQNTEALF.

This clonotype was found many times. This CDR3 reads CSCYRVWDGYTF. CDR3 nucleotide sequence: TGCAGTTGCTACAGGGTCTGGGACGGCTACACCTTC. The V and J genes are TRBV20-1 and TRBJ1-2; weak D call: TRBD1 (6 bases). V was pared by 8 bases and J by 8 bases, with 18 bases between. Per germline, CDR1 DFQATT and CDR2 SNEGSKA (reference sequence). The CDR3 runs to 12 residues.

The J gene is TRBJ1-5, the V gene TRBV27; the D gene is possibly TRBD1 (5 bases). Germline CDR1 MNHEY, CDR2 SMNVEV (reference sequence). V was cut by 6 bases and J by 4 bases, with 13 bases left in between. CDR3 length: 14 residues. CDR3 protein: CASRFAGVNQPQHF. CDR3 sequence (DNA): TGTGCCAGCAGGTTTGCGGGGGTTAATCAGCCCCAGCATTTT.

This clonotype was found many times. The gene calls are TRBV3-1 and TRBJ2-5; a possible D gene is TRBD1 (7 bases). The length of the CDR3 is 14 residues. The V gene's germline CDR1 is LGHDT and CDR2 YNNKEL (reference sequence). V lost 2 bases, J lost 5 bases, and 12 bases lay in between. CDR3 residues: CASSQRQGGETQYF. The CDR3 DNA follows: TGTGCCAGCAGCCAACGTCAGGGGGGTGAGACCCAGTACTTC.

This clonotype was seen many times. CDR3 sequence: CASSSGTPAPYEQYF. The CDR3 DNA reads as TGTGCCAGCAGTTCCGGGACGCCCGCGCCTTACGAGCAGTACTTC. J is TRBJ2-7 and V is TRBV28; D may be TRBD1 or TRBD2 (5 bases each). CDR1 MDHEN and CDR2 SYDVKM come from the germline V gene. Between the trimmed V and J ends, which lost 4 bases and 4 bases, there was a span of 17 bases. This CDR3 contains 15 residues. Using reference TRBV28 and TRBJ2-7 for the parts outside the CDR3, the full variable domain is DVKVTQSSRYLVKRTGEKVFLECVQDMDHENMFWYRQDPGLGLRLIYFSYDVKMKEKGDIPEGYSVSREKKERFSLILESASTNQTSMYLCASSSGTPAPYEQYFGPGTRLTVT.

On this clonotype itself: A read error likely explains this, since a far larger clone differs by one base. This chain uses TRBV2 with TRBJ2-3; 11 nucleotides agree with TRBD2. The J call is in doubt because the DNA end fits TRBJ2-1 better. The length of the CDR3 is 15 residues. Per the germline V gene, CDR1 is SNHLY and CDR2 is FYNNEI. CDR3 in amino acids: CASSGGASGGNEQFF. The CDR3, as DNA: TGTGCCAGCAGTGGCGGGGCTAGCGGGGGGAATGAGCAGTTCTTC.

This clonotype was found a few times. This chain links TRBV4-3 with TRBJ2-3; 7 nucleotides agree with TRBD1. Germline V gene lookup returns CDR1 LGHNA and CDR2 YSLEER. V trimming: 4 bases; J trimming: 6 bases; junction bases outside the gene matches: 10. This CDR3 spans 15 amino acids. The CDR3 sequence: CASSLRGRGWDTQYF. The CDR3 nucleotides read TGCGCCAGCAGCCTTAGGGGGCGCGGTTGGGATACGCAGTATTTT.

This clonotype was seen a handful of times. This chain connects TRBV29-1 to TRBJ2-7; D is possibly TRBD2 (5 bases). The V end was cut by 7 bases, the J end by 1 base, with 14 bases between. The CDR3 has 13 amino acids. Germline V gene lookup returns CDR1 SQVTM and CDR2 ANQGSEA. DNA of the CDR3: TGCAGCGCCGCACTAGGATATTCCTACGAGCAGTACTTC. Its translation is CSAALGYSYEQYF.

This clonotype has more than one count but fewer than ten. The rearrangement uses TRBV3-1 and TRBJ2-1; 9 nucleotides match TRBD2. This CDR3 has 17 amino acids. V gave up 5 bases and J gave up 9 bases; unmatched junction bases: 17. Germline V gives CDR1 LGHDT, CDR2 YNNKEL (reference sequence). CDR3 amino acids: CASSIDIIAGEIGEQFF. CDR3 in DNA: TGTGCCAGCAGCATCGACATTATAGCGGGAGAGATTGGTGAGCAGTTCTTC.

This clonotype was picked up a small number of times. The gene calls are TRBV2 and TRBJ2-2, with 13 bases that match TRBD2. CDR3 size: 17 residues. CDR1 and CDR2 (germline): SNHLY, FYNNEI. Losses at the gene ends were 7 bases for V and 8 bases for J; bases not matched to a gene: 13. In DNA form, the CDR3 reads TGTGCCAGCACCACCCCAGGACTAGCGGGAGTTGTTGGGGAGCTGTTTTTT. Its protein is CASTTPGLAGVVGELFF. The complete variable domain, with remaining parts taken from reference TRBV2 and TRBJ2-2, reads EPEVTQTPSHQVTQMGQEVILRCVPISNHLYFYWYRQILGQKVEFLVSFYNNEISEKSEIFDDQFSVERPDGSNFTLKIRSTKLEDSAMYFCASTTPGLAGVVGELFFGEGSRLTVL.

This clonotype was recorded a few times. V is TRBV7-2 and J is TRBJ2-1, with TRBD2 matching over 11 bases. The germline V gene has CDR1 SGHTA and CDR2 FQGNSA. V lost 5 bases, J lost 4 bases, and 4 bases stayed unmatched. There are 15 residues in the CDR3. Here the CDR3 DNA reads TGTGCCAGCAGCCAGGGACTAGCGGCTTACAATGAGCAGTTCTTC. Translating it yields CASSQGLAAYNEQFF. Filled out from reference TRBV7-2 and TRBJ2-1, the complete variable domain reads GAGVSQSPSNKVTEKGKDVELRCDPISGHTALYWYRQSLGQGLEFLIYFQGNSAPDKSGLPSDRFSAERTGGSVSTLTIQRTQQEDSAVYLCASSQGLAAYNEQFFGPGTRLTVL.

This clonotype appeared a few times. The chain links TRBV7-2 to TRBJ1-2; tentative D call: TRBD1 (6 bases). The V gene's germline CDR1 is SGHTA and CDR2 FQGNSA. The V end was cut by 4 bases, the J end by 6 bases, with 15 bases between. The length of the CDR3 is 14 residues. CDR3 in amino acids: CASSSRGAPHGYTF. CDR3 nucleotides: TGTGCCAGCAGCTCAAGGGGGGCTCCTCATGGCTACACCTTC.

Ten or more counts support this clonotype. The CDR3 sequence is CASSLSSGSFHEQYF. The CDR3 DNA reads TGTGCCAGCAGCTTATCTAGCGGGAGTTTCCACGAGCAGTACTTC. The chain has TRBV7-2 and TRBJ2-7; 10 bases map to TRBD2. Germline CDR1 and CDR2: SGHTA and FQGNSA. The CDR3 is 15 residues long. Unmatched junction bases numbered 6, after V lost 2 bases and J lost 5 bases.

V and J are TRBV28 and TRBJ2-5, with D possibly matching TRBD2 (6 bases). CDR1 is MDHEN and CDR2 is SYDVKM in the germline V gene. The CDR3 has 16 amino acids. Trimming took off 3 bases at V and 2 bases at J, with 16 bases between the two ends. CDR3 sequence: CASSFGNRDSQETQYF. The CDR3 coding sequence is TGTGCCAGCAGTTTTGGGAATAGGGACTCACAAGAGACCCAGTACTTC.

This clonotype showed up many times. The genes are TRBV5-1 and TRBJ1-2, with 8 bases matching TRBD1. Germline V CDR1 and CDR2: SGHRS, YFSETQ. Trimming took 1 base from V and 8 from J; bases not matched to a gene: 13. This CDR3 is built from 16 residues. The CDR3 is CASSLSRAGGANGYTF. The CDR3 DNA is TGCGCCAGCAGCTTGTCCAGGGCAGGGGGCGCGAACGGCTACACCTTC. The full variable domain, completed using reference TRBV5-1 and TRBJ1-2, is KAGVTQTPRYLIKTRGQQVTLSCSPISGHRSVSWYQQTPGQGLQFLFEYFSETQRNKGNFPGRFSGRQFSNSRSEMNVSTLELGDSALYLCASSLSRAGGANGYTFGSGTRLTVV.

The table lists this clonotype with many counts. The chain uses TRBV28 and TRBJ2-4, with 7 bases identical to TRBD1. The V gene's germline CDR1 is MDHEN and CDR2 SYDVKM. The CDR3 covers 15 residues. The trim removed 5 bases at V and 0 bases at J, leaving 4 bases unmatched. CDR3 DNA sequence: TGTGCCAGCAGTCAAGGACAGGTAGCCAAAAACATTCAGTACTTC. Its translation: CASSQGQVAKNIQYF.

This clonotype was seen only a few times. The rearrangement joins TRBV29-1 to TRBJ2-3, with 13 bases identical to TRBD2. Germline lookup yields CDR1 SQVTM and CDR2 ANQGSEA. V shed 6 bases, J shed 3 bases, and the junction held 3 bases outside the gene matches. This CDR3 is built from 14 residues. The CDR3 is CSVTSGRATDTQYF. As DNA, the CDR3 is TGCAGCGTCACTAGCGGGAGGGCGACAGATACGCAGTATTTT.